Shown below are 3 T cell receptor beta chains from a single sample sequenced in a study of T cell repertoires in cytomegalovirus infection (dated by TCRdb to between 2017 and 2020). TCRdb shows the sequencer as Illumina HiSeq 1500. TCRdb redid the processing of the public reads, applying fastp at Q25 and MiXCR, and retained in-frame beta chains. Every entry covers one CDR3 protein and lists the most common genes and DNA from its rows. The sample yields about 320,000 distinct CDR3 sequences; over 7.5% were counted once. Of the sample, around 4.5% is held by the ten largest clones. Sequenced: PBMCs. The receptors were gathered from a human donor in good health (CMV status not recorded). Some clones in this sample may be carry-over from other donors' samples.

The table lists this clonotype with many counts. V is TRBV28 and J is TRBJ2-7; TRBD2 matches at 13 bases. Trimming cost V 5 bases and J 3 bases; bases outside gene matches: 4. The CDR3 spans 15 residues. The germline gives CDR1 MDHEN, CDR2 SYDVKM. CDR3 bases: TGTGCCAGCAGTCCGACTAGCGGGAGGAACTACGAGCAGTACTTC. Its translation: CASSPTSGRNYEQYF.

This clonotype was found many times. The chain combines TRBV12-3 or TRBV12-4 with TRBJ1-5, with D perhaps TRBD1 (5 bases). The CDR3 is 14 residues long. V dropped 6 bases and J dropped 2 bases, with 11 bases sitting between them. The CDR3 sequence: CASSRAGGNQPQHF. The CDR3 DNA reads TGTGCCAGCAGCAGGGCGGGGGGCAATCAGCCCCAGCATTTT.

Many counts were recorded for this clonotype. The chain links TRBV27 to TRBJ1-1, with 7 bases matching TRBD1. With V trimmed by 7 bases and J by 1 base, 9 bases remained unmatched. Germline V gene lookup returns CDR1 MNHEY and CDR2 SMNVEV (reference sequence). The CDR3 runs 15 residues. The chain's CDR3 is CASNHRGKRNTEAFF. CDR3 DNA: TGTGCCAGCAACCACAGGGGTAAACGGAACACTGAAGCTTTCTTT.